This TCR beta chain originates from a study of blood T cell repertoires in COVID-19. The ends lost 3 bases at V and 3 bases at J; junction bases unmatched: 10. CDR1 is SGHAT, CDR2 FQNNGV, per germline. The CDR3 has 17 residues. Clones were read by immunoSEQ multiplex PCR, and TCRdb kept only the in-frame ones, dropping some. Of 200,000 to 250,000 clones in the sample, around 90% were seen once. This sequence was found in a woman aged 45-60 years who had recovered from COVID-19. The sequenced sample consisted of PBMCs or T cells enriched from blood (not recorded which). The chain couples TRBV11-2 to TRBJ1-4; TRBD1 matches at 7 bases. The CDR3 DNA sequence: TGTGCCAGCAGCTTGGGTCTCCGGGACAGCTCTAATGAAAAACTGTTTTTT. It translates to CASSLGLRDSSNEKLFF.